The sequence of this T cell receptor beta chain was determined in a study of shared clonotypes between healthy human individuals (dated by TCRdb to 2018 to 2021). With respect to the entire study: A few men and two women, aged 18 to 49 years, made up the cohort. For each donor, three plates each were used for CD4 naive and CD4 memory, two plates were used for CD8 naive, and one plate was used for CD8 memory. The study deeply sequenced blood TCR repertoires of five healthy adults to estimate repertoire size and the extent of clonotype sharing between individuals. To increase sequencing depth and limit assay-specific biases, different laboratories used diverse techniques to prepare libraries and sequence TCR repertoires. Per donor, leukapheresis produced somewhere between about 0.94 and 10 billion PBMCs. Broader findings and caveats from the paper: Even with the large sequencing depth, rarefaction of the sorted-subset datasets indicated that sequencing was incomplete. Estimated clonotype richness was generally larger for naive than for memory subsets. Sharing across several donors was observed for around 5% of naive CD4, 3.5% of naive CD8, 2% to 2.5% of memory CD4, and around 0.44% of memory CD8 clonotypes. Pairwise subsampling indicated that sequencing depth was expected to affect the degree of clonotype sharing among donors. Sampling was restricted to blood, and TCR repertoires in tissue are likely to differ from TCR repertoires in blood. Clonotypes shared by all four sorted-subset donors showed higher generation probabilities than non-shared clonotypes. The small number of donors limited the genetic and exposure-history diversity represented.

Donors were healthy HIV-negative adults with no recently reported acute infections or vaccinations. All donors were Caucasian adults living in Nashville, Tennessee, USA. CD4+ T cells were enriched by magnetic negative selection; naive cells were then positively selected on CD45RA, and the negative fraction formed the memory subset. After blood collection by leukapheresis, PBMCs were isolated using Ficoll-Histopaque density gradient centrifugation and then cryopreserved in the vapor phase of liquid nitrogen. Purity and quantity of every magnetically sorted T cell population were checked by analytical flow cytometry. Genomic DNA was isolated from each sorted fraction and quantified by UV absorbance on a Nanodrop 2000c. TCR CDR3 regions were amplified from genomic DNA by multiplex PCR using the deep immunoSEQ assay. For each cell subset, the extracted genomic DNA was distributed evenly across all wells of several immunoSEQ 96-well plates, and each plate served as one replicate. For sorted subsets, about 200 ng genomic DNA, equal to about 30,000 T cell genomes, was loaded into each replicate PCR. Purified libraries were quantified with a Qubit 3.0 fluorometer, sized on a Bioanalyzer 2100, and re-quantified with the KAPA Library Quantification kit. Every immunoSEQ 96-well plate was sequenced on a dedicated single-read 150-cycle Illumina NextSeq 550 flow cell. The source study handled its data this way. Because the immunoSEQ output included only junctional sequences and no quality scores, the filtering could not be the same as the filtering used for full-length reads. Sequences were annotated with PyIR, a Python wrapper for IgBLAST v1.9, using IMGT germline references to assign V/J genes and CDR3. Reads were filtered out if the reads had weak V/J assignments (E-value above 1e-6), no CDR3, stop codons, out-of-frame junctions, or ambiguous translated residues. V3J clonotypes were defined as sequences sharing the same inferred V gene, J gene, and CDR3 amino acid sequence. Percentage overlap between repertoires was computed as shared unique clonotypes divided by the size of the smaller repertoire. RTK rarefaction, the Chao1 estimator, and Recon v2.1 estimates of unobserved clonotypes were used to assess repertoire richness. For all TCRbeta clonotypes obtained by the gDNA method from a few donors, generation probabilities were computed with OLGA. The immuneACCESS repertoire file appears here via TCRdb, limited to in-frame rearrangements. These files lack a portion of the clones; in checked studies, under half of the deficit traces to unresolved V genes, and the cause of the others is not known. That table gives V, J and clone size, and the DNA gave D and trimming. For this sample the table gives over 1.5 million clones, of which approximately 98% were detected only once. The ten most abundant clones make up about 0.42% of the sample.

About this clone: Its antigen is not yet known. No base quality values were provided; no much bigger clone lies one nucleotide off.

Taken from cysteine to phenylalanine, the CDR3 has 13 residues. Just the 39-base CDR3 DNA is kept, in frame starting at base 1. The chain is made from TRBV21-1 and TRBJ2-5; TRBD1, the table's D call, was not compared with the DNA. TRBV21-1 is marked as a pseudogene. Sequencing used naive CD4+ T cells sorted from blood. The cell subset or site label, as the study defines it: CD45RA+ positively selected. The receptor comes from a man aged 25 to 45 in good health. This receptor carries the CDR3 CASSTQGGETQYF. The DNA reads as follows: TGTGCCAGCAGCACCCAGGGGGGAGAGACCCAGTACTTC.